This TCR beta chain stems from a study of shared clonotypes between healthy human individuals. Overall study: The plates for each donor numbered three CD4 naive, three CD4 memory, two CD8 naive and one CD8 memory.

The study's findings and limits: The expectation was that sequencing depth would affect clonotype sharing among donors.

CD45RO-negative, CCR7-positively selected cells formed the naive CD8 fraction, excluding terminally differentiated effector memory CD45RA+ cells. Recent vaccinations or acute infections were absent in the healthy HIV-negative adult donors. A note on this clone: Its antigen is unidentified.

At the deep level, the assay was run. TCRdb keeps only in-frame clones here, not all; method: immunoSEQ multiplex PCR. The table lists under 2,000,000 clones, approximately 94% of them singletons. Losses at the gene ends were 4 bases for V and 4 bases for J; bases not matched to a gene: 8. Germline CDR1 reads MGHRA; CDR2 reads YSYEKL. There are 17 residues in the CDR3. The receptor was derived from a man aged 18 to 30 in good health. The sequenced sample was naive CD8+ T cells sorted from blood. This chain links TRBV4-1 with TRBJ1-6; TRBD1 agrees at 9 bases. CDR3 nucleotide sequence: TGCGCCAGCAGCCTCATAAAGGGACAGGGTTATAATTCACCCCTCCACTTT. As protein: CASSLIKGQGYNSPLHF.